This T cell receptor (beta chain) was profiled in a study of radiotherapy plus CTLA-4 blockade in lung cancer. Study-wide background: For roughly 19% of patients, objective responses occurred, and just over 30% had disease control.

Chemo-refractory metastatic non-small-cell lung cancer patients received focal radiation with ipilimumab CTLA-4 blockade. Data came from immunoSEQ multiplex PCR; TCRdb stores just in-frame clones and leaves some out. The table shows around 78,000 clones, with around 78% occurring only once. With respect to this clone: As yet, its antigen is unknown.

Trimming took 3 bases from V and 2 from J, leaving 9 bases between them. This CDR3 spans 14 amino acids. Per the germline V gene, CDR1 is SGHTA and CDR2 is FQGNSA. Findings of the study overall: After treatment with radiotherapy plus ipilimumab, TCR clones that came from the tumor expanded in blood. The authors reported that early blood T cell clone dynamics, with interferon-beta, best predicted response.

This receptor was taken from a human donor with non-small cell lung cancer who had a partial response to radiotherapy plus ipilimumab. Some clones in this sample may be carry-over from other donors' samples. The rearrangement uses TRBV7-2 and TRBJ2-3; weak D call: TRBD2 (6 bases). The sequencing here drew on peripheral blood, taken from a patient treated with radiotherapy plus ipilimumab. CDR3 bases: TGTGCCAGCAGCTTGGCGGGGCTCACAGATACGCAGTATTTT. Translating gives CASSLAGLTDTQYF.